The 23 T cell receptor beta chains below all came from one sample that was sequenced in a study of CD8+ T cells in alopecia areata. The sequencing template was cDNA reverse transcribed from extracted RNA. The assay was immunoSEQ multiplex PCR, and TCRdb's table has in-frame clones only and misses some. There are roughly 260,000 clones in the sample, none observed a single time. Cells pooled from cutaneous lymph nodes were sorted on CD4, CD8alpha, NKG2D, NKG2ACE and other markers. Sequenced input: CD4+ T cells sorted from a lymph node. The receptors shown here come from a C3H/HeJ mouse with alopecia areata. Mouse strain MHC haplotype: H2-k.

As concerns this clone: The gene symbols are mouse symbols. The read finishes 4 residues shy of the CDR3 end, and the germline J gene is used to complete it. This chain uses TRBV5 with TRBJ2-5, with TRBD2 matching over 9 bases. This CDR3 region has 16 residues. V dropped 1 base and J dropped 0; count of bases not matched to a gene: 2. Germline assignment: CDR1 LGHNA and CDR2 YNLKQL (reference sequence). CDR3 bases read: TGTGCCAGCAGCCAAGGGACTGGGGCTAACCAAGAC. Encoded protein: CASSQGTGANQD. The full CDR3 sequence reads CASSQGTGANQDTQYF.

In the case of this clone: Mouse germline and gene names are used. The read halts 4 residues ahead of the CDR3 end, with the missing end drawn from the germline J gene. The rearrangement joins TRBV13-2 to TRBJ1-2; D perhaps matches TRBD1 (6 bases). In germline, CDR1 is NNHNN, CDR2 SYGAGS (reference sequence). This CDR3 comprises 16 residues. V dropped 2 bases and J dropped 0 bases, with 14 bases sitting between them. CDR3 DNA, as far as it was read: TGTGCCAGCGGTGACCCTCCGGGACAATCAAACTCC. The encoded protein is CASGDPPGQSNS. The full CDR3 is CASGDPPGQSNSDYTF.

Remarks on this clone: The genes are named according to mouse. The read finishes 4 residues shy of the CDR3 end, and the germline J gene is used to complete it. This chain joins TRBV13-1 and TRBJ2-1, with 8 bases that match TRBD2. The junction had 5 bases not matched to a gene; V was cut back by 4 bases and J by 2 bases. Germline assignment: CDR1 NSHNY and CDR2 SYGAGN. The CDR3 covers 15 residues. Incomplete CDR3 DNA: TGTGCCAGCAGTAGCGGGACTGGTTACTATGCT. Translation: CASSSGTGYYA. Given in full, the CDR3 is CASSSGTGYYAEQFF.

This clone has more than one count but fewer than ten. The genes are named according to mouse. The sequenced fragment ends 4 residues before the CDR3 boundary, so the rest is inferred from the germline J gene. The same CDR3 also results from other DNA sequences found in this sample. This rearrangement joins TRBV13-1 to TRBJ2-7; perhaps TRBD1 as D (6 bases). Germline V lookup: CDR1 NSHNY, CDR2 SYGAGN. The CDR3 has 13 amino acids. CDR3 amino acids: CASSAGQTYEQYF. The DNA read from the CDR3 is TGTGCCAGCAGTGCCGGACAGACTTAT.

A few counts support this clone. Genes and germline come from the mouse. The read stops 4 residues short of the end of the CDR3; the missing end is completed from the germline J gene. The chain employs TRBV1 and TRBJ2-5, with 14 bases fitting TRBD2. The CDR3 is 17 amino acids. CDR1 NSQYPW and CDR2 LRSPGD come from the germline V gene (reference sequence). V was pared by 3 bases and J by 2 bases, with 4 bases of the junction left unmatched. The CDR3: CTCSAGLGGRVQDTQYF. CDR3 DNA (partial): TGCACCTGCAGTGCGGGACTGGGGGGGCGCGTCCAAGAC.

This clone was found a few times. Mouse gene names apply. This CDR3 reads CASGDEGAQSYEQYF. CDR3 bases read: TGTGCCAGCGGTGATGAGGGGGCGCAGTCCTAT. The rearrangement joins TRBV13-2 to TRBJ2-7, with D maybe TRBD1 (7 bases). The observed sequence ends 4 residues before the CDR3 terminus, with the missing tail filled in from the germline J gene. V was trimmed by 0 bases and J by 1 base, leaving 11 bases between them. Germline CDR1 and CDR2: NNHNN and SYGAGS (reference sequence). This CDR3 is built from 15 residues.

Comment on this clone: All gene names here are mouse names. The chain's CDR3 is CASSRDATPSAETLYF. The CDR3 bases that were read are TGTGCTAGCAGTAGAGATGCGACACCTAGTGCAGAA. The chain carries TRBV17 and TRBJ2-3, with D unclear. The sequence runs out 4 residues before the end of the CDR3; the remainder is reconstructed from the germline J gene. This CDR3 comprises 16 residues. Trimming removed 0 bases from V and 0 bases from J, with 10 bases in between. Looked up from germline, CDR1 is MNHDT and CDR2 is YYDKIL. Variable domain in full (rest from reference TRBV17 and TRBJ2-3): DTTVKQNPRYKLARVGKPVNLICSQTMNHDTMYWYQKKPNQAPKLLLFYYDKILNREADTFEKFQSSRPNNSFCSLYIGSAGLEYSAMYLCASSRDATPSAETLYFGSGTRLTVL.

In its sample, this clone was seen a few times. Each gene name is a mouse one. The CDR3 end falls 4 residues outside the read, so it is completed with the germline J gene. This chain connects TRBV31 to TRBJ1-1; 9 nucleotides match TRBD1. J lost 2 bases, V lost 3 bases, and 4 bases had no gene match. The length of the CDR3 is 14 residues. From germline, CDR1 is GKSSPN and CDR2 SITVG. The sequenced part of the CDR3 DNA is TGTGCCTGGAGCCGGGACAGGGTCAACACA. Translation: CAWSRDRVNT. Given in full, the CDR3 is CAWSRDRVNTEVFF.

This clone appeared a few times. Germline and genes here are mouse. Coverage ceases 4 residues before the CDR3 finishes, and the germline J gene fills in the end. The genes are TRBV13-3 and TRBJ2-5, with 8 nucleotides matching TRBD2. Germline CDR1 reads NNHDY; CDR2 reads SYVADS. The CDR3 has 15 amino acids. V trimming: 0 bases; J trimming: 2 bases; junction bases outside the gene matches: 2. This CDR3 reads CASSDEGGRQDTQYF. The sequenced CDR3 bases are TGTGCCAGCAGTGATGAGGGGGGGCGCCAAGAC.

Concerning this clone: The gene names here belong to mouse. The read ends 4 residues shy of where the CDR3 ends; the end is completed using the germline J gene. V is TRBV19 and J is TRBJ2-2; D possibly corresponds to TRBD2 (5 bases). Trimming removed 0 bases from V and 1 base from J, with 7 bases in between. The CDR3 sequence is 15 residues long. Per germline, CDR1 FNHDT and CDR2 SITEND (reference sequence). CDR3 region: CASSIVGKNTGQLYF. CDR3 DNA, as far as it was read: TGTGCCAGCAGTATAGTGGGGAAAAACACCGGG.

As regards this clone: Gene and germline names: mouse. The read falls 4 residues short of the CDR3 end, and the missing part is taken from the germline J gene. V gene TRBV1 combines with J gene TRBJ2-1; 11 bases match TRBD2. Trimming cost V 1 base and J 0 bases; bases outside gene matches: 2. The CDR3 is 17 amino acids. Germline assignment: CDR1 NSQYPW and CDR2 LRSPGD (reference sequence). The covered CDR3 bases are TGCACCTGCAGTGCAGTTGGGACTGGGGGTAACTATGCT. Translated, it gives CTCSAVGTGGNYA. The whole CDR3 is CTCSAVGTGGNYAEQFF.

Concerning this clone: The gene names here belong to mouse. The read ends 4 residues before the CDR3 terminus; that terminus is restored from the germline J gene. The same CDR3 can be traced to other DNA sequences in this sample. This chain links TRBV1 with TRBJ2-2, with D hard to call. V was cut by 4 bases and J by 1 base, with 7 bases left in between. The CDR3 covers 14 residues. Germline V gene lookup returns CDR1 NSQYPW and CDR2 LRSPGD (reference sequence). The sequenced CDR3 bases are TGCACCTGCAGTGTCACAAAAAACACCGGG. It encodes CTCSVTKNTG. The CDR3 as a whole reads CTCSVTKNTGQLYF.

Of note for this clone: The gene names here belong to mouse. The CDR3 end lies 4 residues beyond the end of the read and is filled in from the germline J gene. The J gene is TRBJ2-2, the V gene TRBV19, with 11 bases fitting TRBD1. The CDR3 has 17 residues. From germline, CDR1 is FNHDT and CDR2 SITEND (reference sequence). Germline trimming cut 3 bases from V and 4 bases from J; bases unmatched to any gene: 8. The CDR3 DNA, read in part, is TGTGCCAGCAGTACCCTGGACAGGGGGCGCGGCACCGGG. Translated, it gives CASSTLDRGRGTG. The whole CDR3 sequence is CASSTLDRGRGTGQLYF.

This clone was recorded a few times. Genes and germline come from the mouse. The DNA ends 4 residues before the CDR3 does, and the rest of the CDR3 is filled in from the germline J gene. The chain combines TRBV5 with TRBJ2-4; D is unclear. The germline V gene encodes CDR1 LGHNA and CDR2 YNLKQL (reference sequence). The CDR3 covers 13 residues. Incomplete CDR3 DNA: TGTGCCAGCAGCCAAGAAGCTGAGAAC. It codes for CASSQEAEN. The complete CDR3 sequence is CASSQEAENTLYF.

This clone has only a few counts. Mouse germline and gene names are used. The read comes to an end 4 residues before the CDR3 does, leaving the germline J gene to fill in the end. The chain uses TRBV5 and TRBJ2-5; 8 bases agree with TRBD2. V trimming: 2 bases; J trimming: 0 bases; junction bases outside the gene matches: 4. Germline values: CDR1 LGHNA, CDR2 YNLKQL (reference sequence). The CDR3 runs to 16 residues. CDR3 sequence reads: CASSQSLGVNQDTQYF. The DNA read from the CDR3 is TGTGCCAGCAGCCAATCACTGGGGGTTAACCAAGAC.

In the case of this clone: Gene names refer to mouse genes. Read sequence stops 4 residues before the CDR3 end, and the germline J gene provides the missing end. The same CDR3 arises from other DNA sequences in this sample as well. This chain links TRBV5 with TRBJ2-5, with D maybe TRBD2 (5 bases). The CDR3 has 13 residues. Germline loops: CDR1 LGHNA, CDR2 YNLKQL (reference sequence). The sequenced CDR3 bases are TGTGCCAGCAGCCAAGAGTGGGGTGAC. Protein sequence: CASSQEWGD. The whole CDR3 protein reads CASSQEWGDTQYF.

Turning to this clone: The genes and germline here are from mouse. The read halts 4 residues ahead of the CDR3 end, with the missing end drawn from the germline J gene. The rearrangement joins TRBV29 to TRBJ2-3, with 8 bases that match TRBD1. The CDR3 sequence is 17 residues long. The V gene's germline CDR1 is MSHET and CDR2 SYDVDS. Losses at the gene ends were 6 bases for V and 1 base for J; bases not matched to a gene: 12. The CDR3 protein is CASRYLTGVEGAETLYF. CDR3 DNA (partial): TGTGCTAGCAGATACCTGACAGGGGTAGAGGGTGCAGAA. Full variable domain (outside the CDR3, taken from reference TRBV29 and TRBJ2-3): DMKVTQMPRYLIKRMGENVLLECGQDMSHETMYWYRQDPGLGLQLIYISYDVDSNSEGDIPKGYRVSRKKREHFSLILDSAKTNQTSVYFCASRYLTGVEGAETLYFGSGTRLTVL.

This clone was observed a handful of times. These gene names are mouse names. With the read ending 4 residues before the CDR3 end, the germline J gene is used to fill in that end. The rearrangement joins TRBV1 to TRBJ1-1; 8 positions match TRBD1. The trim removed 4 bases at V and 0 bases at J, leaving 4 bases unmatched. This CDR3 contains 15 residues. Germline lookup yields CDR1 NSQYPW and CDR2 LRSPGD (reference sequence). CDR3 DNA, as far as it was read: TGCACCTGCAGTGGACAGGGGTGGGCAAACACA. Translation gives CTCSGQGWANT. The complete CDR3 reads CTCSGQGWANTEVFF.

This clone has just a few counts. Gene names are the mouse ones. The read is 4 residues too short to cover the CDR3 end, so that end is filled in from the germline J gene. This chain uses TRBV1 with TRBJ2-3; 8 nucleotides line up with TRBD1. Germline V gene data show CDR1 as NSQYPW and CDR2 as LRSPGD (reference sequence). The CDR3 is 15 amino acids. CDR3: CTCSAEAGGGETLYF. The DNA read from the CDR3 is TGCACCTGCAGTGCAGAAGCAGGGGGCGGAGAA.

About this clone itself: Gene names follow the mouse nomenclature. The read falls 4 residues short of the CDR3 end, and the missing part is taken from the germline J gene. The rearrangement joins TRBV1 to TRBJ2-4; 13 bases are a match to TRBD2. The germline gives CDR1 NSQYPW, CDR2 LRSPGD (reference sequence). The CDR3 sequence is 18 residues long. Trimming took 2 bases from V and 2 from J; bases not matched to a gene: 7. The covered CDR3 bases are TGCACCTGCAGTGCAAACCTCGGGACTGGGGGGGTTCAAAAC. Amino acids: CTCSANLGTGGVQN. The complete CDR3 reads CTCSANLGTGGVQNTLYF.

This clone was found a few times. All gene names here are mouse names. The CDR3 sequence: CASGDLWGEDTQYF. The part of the CDR3 DNA that was read is TGTGCCAGCGGTGATCTCTGGGGGGAAGAC. J is TRBJ2-5 and V is TRBV13-2; the match to TRBD2 covers 8 bases. The CDR3 end falls 4 residues outside the read, so it is completed with the germline J gene. The CDR3 spans 14 residues. Germline-derived CDR1 and CDR2 are NNHNN and SYGAGS (reference sequence).

Details on this clone: Genes and germline are mouse. The observed sequence ends 4 residues before the CDR3 terminus, with the missing tail filled in from the germline J gene. The chain recombines TRBV29 with TRBJ2-7, with D possibly matching TRBD1 (6 bases). CDR3 length: 12 residues. The germline gives CDR1 MSHET, CDR2 SYDVDS. V gave up 7 bases and J gave up 3 bases, with 10 bases separating them. CDR3 DNA (partial): TGTGCTAGCACCGGACAGAACTAT. Translating gives CASTGQNY. The full-length CDR3 reads as CASTGQNYEQYF.

This clone was found a few times. Mouse germline and gene names are used. The read terminates 4 residues ahead of where the CDR3 ends, so the germline J gene completes it. The gene calls are TRBV31 and TRBJ2-2; TRBD2 matches 13 bases. This CDR3 contains 17 residues. Germline CDR1 GKSSPN, CDR2 SITVG. The J segment lost 1 base and the V segment lost 0 bases, leaving 2 bases of the junction unmatched. This chain's CDR3 is CAWSLGTGGVNTGQLYF. CDR3 DNA, as far as it was read: TGTGCCTGGAGTCTCGGGACTGGGGGGGTAAACACCGGG.